This TCR beta chain was documented in a study of control samples from healthy donors and cancer patients. Sequencing was performed with immunoSEQ multiplex PCR; in TCRdb, only in-frame clones are kept and a portion is missing. Among 75,000 or so clones listed, roughly 90% were seen once. The material sequenced was PBMCs. This sequence originates from a man between 60 and 75 years old with colorectal cancer.

CDR3 in DNA: TGTGCCAGCAGCCTCCTGGGTATGCCTAATGAAAAACTGTTTTTT. This codes for CASSLLGMPNEKLFF. This chain links TRBV11-3 with TRBJ1-4, with unresolved D. Per germline, CDR1 SGHNT and CDR2 YENEEA. The V gene lost 5 bases and the J gene lost 3 bases, with 13 bases spanning the gap. CDR3 length equals 15 residues.